This entry describes one TCR beta chain. Trimming removed 5 bases at V and 4 bases at J, with 20 bases between. Germline CDR1 is MNHEY and CDR2 is SMNVEV (reference sequence). This CDR3 region has 16 residues. The sample comes from a study of shared clonotypes between healthy human individuals. Generated by immunoSEQ multiplex PCR, the TCRdb table keeps only in-frame clones and is missing some. The table records around 500,000 clones, roughly 83% of them present only once. There were no recent acute infections or vaccinations among the donors, who were healthy HIV-negative adults. Those who donated, Caucasian adults without exception, all lived in Nashville, Tennessee.

The genes are TRBV27 and TRBJ1-2, with D tentatively TRBD1 (5 bases). This receptor was identified in a woman aged 40 to 49 in good health. Some clones in this sample may be carry-over from other donors' samples. Source material: PBMCs. The CDR3 region is CASSVNGAGWFYGYTF. The CDR3 nucleotides read TGTGCCAGCAGTGTTAACGGGGCAGGGTGGTTCTATGGCTACACCTTC.